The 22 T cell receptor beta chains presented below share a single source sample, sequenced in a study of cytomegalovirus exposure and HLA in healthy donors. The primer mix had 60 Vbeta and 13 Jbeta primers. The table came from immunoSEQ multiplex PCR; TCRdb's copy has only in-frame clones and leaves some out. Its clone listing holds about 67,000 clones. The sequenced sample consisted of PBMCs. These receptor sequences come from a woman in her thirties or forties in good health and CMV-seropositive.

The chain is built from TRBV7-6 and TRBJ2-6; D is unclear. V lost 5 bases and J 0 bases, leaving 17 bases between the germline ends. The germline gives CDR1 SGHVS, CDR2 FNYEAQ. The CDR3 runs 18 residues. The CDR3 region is CASSPTTPSSSGANVLTF. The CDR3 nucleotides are TGTGCCAGCAGCCCCACCACCCCCTCCAGCTCTGGGGCCAACGTCCTGACTTTC.

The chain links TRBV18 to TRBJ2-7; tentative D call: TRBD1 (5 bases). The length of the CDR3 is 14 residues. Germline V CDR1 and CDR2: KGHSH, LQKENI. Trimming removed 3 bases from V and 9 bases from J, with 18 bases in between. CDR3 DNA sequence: TGTGCCAGCTCACCCGGGCAGGGCGTACGAGGGCAGTACTTC. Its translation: CASSPGQGVRGQYF.

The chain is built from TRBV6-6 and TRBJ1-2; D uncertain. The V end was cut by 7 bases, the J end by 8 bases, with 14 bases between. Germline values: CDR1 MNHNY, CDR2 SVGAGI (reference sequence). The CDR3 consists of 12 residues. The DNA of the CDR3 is TGTGCCAGCACCGGTGATCCGGTCGGCTACACCTTC. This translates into CASTGDPVGYTF.

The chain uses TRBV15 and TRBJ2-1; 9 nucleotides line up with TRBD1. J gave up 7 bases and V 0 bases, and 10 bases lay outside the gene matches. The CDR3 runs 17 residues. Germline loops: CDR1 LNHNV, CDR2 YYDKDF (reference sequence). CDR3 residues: CATSRDLNRGLRNEQFF. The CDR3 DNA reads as TGTGCCACCAGCAGAGATTTAAACAGGGGGCTTCGGAATGAGCAGTTCTTC.

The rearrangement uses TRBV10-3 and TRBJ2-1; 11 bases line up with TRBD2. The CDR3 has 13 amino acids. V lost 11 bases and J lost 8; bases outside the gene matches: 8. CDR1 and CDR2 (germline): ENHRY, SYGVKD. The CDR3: CAVAGGPEDEQFF. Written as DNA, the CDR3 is TGTGCCGTAGCGGGGGGGCCTGAGGATGAGCAGTTCTTC.

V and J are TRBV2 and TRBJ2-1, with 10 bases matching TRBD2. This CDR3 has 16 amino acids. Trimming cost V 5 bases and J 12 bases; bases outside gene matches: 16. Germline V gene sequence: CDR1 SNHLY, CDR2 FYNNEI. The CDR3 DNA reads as TGTGCCAGCAGTCCGCAACCTGGGCTAGCGGGAGTCGTGCAGTTCTTC. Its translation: CASSPQPGLAGVVQFF.

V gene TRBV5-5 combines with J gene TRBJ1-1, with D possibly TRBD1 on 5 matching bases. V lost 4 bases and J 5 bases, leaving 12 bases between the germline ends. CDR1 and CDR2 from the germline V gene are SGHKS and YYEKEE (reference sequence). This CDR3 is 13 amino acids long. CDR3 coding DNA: TGTGCCAGCAGCCGGGGGGGGTGGACTGAAGCTTTCTTT. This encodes CASSRGGWTEAFF.

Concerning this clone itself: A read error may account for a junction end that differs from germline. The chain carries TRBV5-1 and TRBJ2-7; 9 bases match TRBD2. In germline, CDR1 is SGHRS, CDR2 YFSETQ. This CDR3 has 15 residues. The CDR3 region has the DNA TGCGCCGGCAGCTTGGATAGCGGGGGAACCTACGAGCAGTACTTC. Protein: CAGSLDSGGTYEQYF. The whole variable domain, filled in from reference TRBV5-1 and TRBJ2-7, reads KAGVTQTPRYLIKTRGQQVTLSCSPISGHRSVSWYQQTPGQGLQFLFEYFSETQRNKGNFPGRFSGRQFSNSRSEMNVSTLELGDSALYLCAGSLDSGGTYEQYFGPGTRLTVT.

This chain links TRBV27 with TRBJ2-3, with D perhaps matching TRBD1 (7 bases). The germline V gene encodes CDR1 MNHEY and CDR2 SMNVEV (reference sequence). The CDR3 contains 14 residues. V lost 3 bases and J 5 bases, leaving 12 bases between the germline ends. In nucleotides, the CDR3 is TGTGCCAGCAGTTTGGAGGGGGCAGTAGATACGCAGTATTTT. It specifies CASSLEGAVDTQYF.

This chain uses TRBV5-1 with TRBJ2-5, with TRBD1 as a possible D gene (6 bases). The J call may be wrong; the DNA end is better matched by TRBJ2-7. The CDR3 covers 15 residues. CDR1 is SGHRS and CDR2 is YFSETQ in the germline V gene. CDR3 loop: CASSPTTGSTYEQYF. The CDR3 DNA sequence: TGCGCCAGCAGCCCTACAACAGGGTCGACCTACGAGCAGTACTTC.

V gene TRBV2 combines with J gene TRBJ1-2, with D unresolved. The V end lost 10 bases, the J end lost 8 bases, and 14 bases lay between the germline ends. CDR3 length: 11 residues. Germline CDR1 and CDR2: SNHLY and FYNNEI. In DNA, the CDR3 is TGTGCCAACAAGATTGGGGAGGGCTACACCTTC. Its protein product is CANKIGEGYTF.

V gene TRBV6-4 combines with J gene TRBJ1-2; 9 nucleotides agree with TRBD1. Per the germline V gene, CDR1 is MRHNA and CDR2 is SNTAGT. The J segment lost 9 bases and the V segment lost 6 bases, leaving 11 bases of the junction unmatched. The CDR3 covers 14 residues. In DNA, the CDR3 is TGTGCCAGCAGCCCCACAGGGACAGGGATGAGCTACACCTTC. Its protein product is CASSPTGTGMSYTF.

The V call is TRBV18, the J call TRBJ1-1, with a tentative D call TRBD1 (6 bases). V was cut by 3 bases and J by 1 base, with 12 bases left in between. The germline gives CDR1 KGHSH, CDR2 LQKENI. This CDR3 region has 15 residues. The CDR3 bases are TGTGCCAGCTCACCCTCGACAGGCTCGAACACTGAAGCTTTCTTT. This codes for CASSPSTGSNTEAFF.

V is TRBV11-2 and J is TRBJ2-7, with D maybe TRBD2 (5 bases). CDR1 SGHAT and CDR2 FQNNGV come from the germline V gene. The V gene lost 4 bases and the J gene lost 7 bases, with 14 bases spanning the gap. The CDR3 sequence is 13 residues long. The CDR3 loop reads CASSYSAHPEQYF. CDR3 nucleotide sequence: TGTGCCAGCAGCTATAGCGCACACCCAGAGCAGTACTTC.

The CDR3, as DNA: TGTGCCAGCGGCCTGGGACTAGTGTTAGATACGCAGTATTTT. This encodes CASGLGLVLDTQYF. The chain couples TRBV5-5 to TRBJ2-3; 8 positions agree with TRBD2. Germline V gene data show CDR1 as SGHKS and CDR2 as YYEKEE (reference sequence). The length of the CDR3 is 14 residues. After removal of 7 bases from V and 5 bases from J, the junction contained 9 bases not matched to a gene.

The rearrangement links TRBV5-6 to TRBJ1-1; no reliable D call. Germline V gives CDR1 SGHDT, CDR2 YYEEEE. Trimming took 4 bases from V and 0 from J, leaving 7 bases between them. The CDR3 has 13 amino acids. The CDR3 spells CASSVLMNTEAFF. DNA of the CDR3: TGTGCCAGCAGCGTTCTAATGAACACTGAAGCTTTCTTT.

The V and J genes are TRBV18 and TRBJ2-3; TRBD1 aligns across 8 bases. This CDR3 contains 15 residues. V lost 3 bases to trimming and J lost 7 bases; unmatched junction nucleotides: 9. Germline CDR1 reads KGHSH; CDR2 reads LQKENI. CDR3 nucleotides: TGTGCCAGCTCACCGTTCTTGGACAGGGCCAATACGCAGTATTTT. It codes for CASSPFLDRANTQYF. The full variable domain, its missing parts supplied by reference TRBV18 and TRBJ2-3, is NAGVMQNPRHLVRRRGQEARLRCSPMKGHSHVYWYRQLPEEGLKFMVYLQKENIIDESGMPKERFSAEFPKEGPSILRIQQVVRGDSAAYFCASSPFLDRANTQYFGPGTRLTVL.

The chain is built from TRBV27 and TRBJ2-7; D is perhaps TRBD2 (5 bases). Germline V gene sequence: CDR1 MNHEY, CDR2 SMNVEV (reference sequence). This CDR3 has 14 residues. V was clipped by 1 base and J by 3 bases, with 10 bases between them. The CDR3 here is CASSLYRTDYEQYF. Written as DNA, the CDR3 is TGTGCCAGCAGTTTATACCGGACTGACTACGAGCAGTACTTC.

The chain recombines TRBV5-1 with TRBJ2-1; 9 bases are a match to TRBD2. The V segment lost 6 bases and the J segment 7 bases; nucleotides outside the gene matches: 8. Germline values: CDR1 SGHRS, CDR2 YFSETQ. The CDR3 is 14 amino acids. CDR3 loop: CASTETSGINEQFF. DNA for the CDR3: TGCGCCAGCACCGAGACTAGCGGTATTAATGAGCAGTTCTTC. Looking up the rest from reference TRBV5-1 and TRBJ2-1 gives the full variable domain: KAGVTQTPRYLIKTRGQQVTLSCSPISGHRSVSWYQQTPGQGLQFLFEYFSETQRNKGNFPGRFSGRQFSNSRSEMNVSTLELGDSALYLCASTETSGINEQFFGPGTRLTVL.

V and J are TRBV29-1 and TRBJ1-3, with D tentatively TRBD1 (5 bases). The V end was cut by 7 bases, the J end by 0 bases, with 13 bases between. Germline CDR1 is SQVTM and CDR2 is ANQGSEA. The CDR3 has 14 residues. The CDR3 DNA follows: TGCAGCGCCGGCGGGGGGTCCTCTGGAAACACCATATATTTT. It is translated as CSAGGGSSGNTIYF.

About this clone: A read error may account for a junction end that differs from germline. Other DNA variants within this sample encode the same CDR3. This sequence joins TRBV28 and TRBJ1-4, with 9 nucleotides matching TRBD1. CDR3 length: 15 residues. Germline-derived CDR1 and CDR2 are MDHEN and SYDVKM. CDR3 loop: CASSFRQGDGEKLFF. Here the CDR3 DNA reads TGTGCCAGCAGTTTCAGACAGGGGGATGGAGAAAAGCTGTTTTTT.

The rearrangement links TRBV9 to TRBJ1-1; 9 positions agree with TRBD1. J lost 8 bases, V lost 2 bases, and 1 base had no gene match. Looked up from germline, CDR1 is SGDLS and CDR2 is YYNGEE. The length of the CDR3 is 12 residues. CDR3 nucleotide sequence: TGTGCCAGCAGCGTGGACAGGGGCGAAGCTTTCTTT. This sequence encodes CASSVDRGEAFF.